A selection of T cell receptor beta chains follows, all from one sample in a study of T cells in Graves' hyperthyroidism and ophthalmopathy. TCRdb used MiXCR to reprocess the multiplex PCR reads, holding one entry per CDR3 protein. The sample lists under 650,000 distinct CDR3 sequences; under 20% were seen once. Sequencing was carried out using blood. The receptors originated from a woman in her 30s with Graves' hyperthyroidism. Both conserved end residues are part of each CDR3. D genes are given only for firm matches. Where a row states a size, it is once, few, many or the class of an expanded clone; other rows omit it.

>-|TRBD1|TRBJ1-6|TRBV20-1
TGCAGTGCTAGGAGCGGGACAGGGGGCTTTTCACCCCTCCACTTT
CSARSGTGGFSPLHF
>many|-|TRBJ2-2|TRBV6-1
TGTGCCAGCAGTGAAGCTGAACTAAACACCGGGGAGCTGTTTTTT
CASSEAELNTGELFF
>many|TRBD2|TRBJ2-1|TRBV10-3
TGTGCCATCAGAATAGCGGGAGGAAGCTACAATGAGCAGTTCTTC
CAIRIAGGSYNEQFF
>-|-|TRBJ2-2|TRBV29-1
TGCAGCGTTGAAGACGGGACGAACACCGGGGAGCTGTTTTTT
CSVEDGTNTGELFF
>-|-|TRBJ1-1|TRBV18
TGTGCCAGCTCACCACTACGGGGGTCGACGAACACTGAAGCTTTCTTT
CASSPLRGSTNTEAFF
>-|TRBD2|TRBJ2-1|TRBV13
TGTGCCAGCAGCTTAGCGACTAGCGTAAGCTCCTACAATGAGCAGTTCTTC
CASSLATSVSSYNEQFF
>-|TRBD1|TRBJ2-2|TRBV7-3
TGTGCCAGCAGCTTAAGCCCGGGACAGGGGGCTGGTACCGGGGAGCTGTTTTTT
CASSLSPGQGAGTGELFF
>few|-|TRBJ1-1|TRBV7-9
TGTGCCAGCAGCGTACTTGACAGGAACACTGAAGCTTTCTTT
CASSVLDRNTEAFF
>many|-|TRBJ2-3|TRBV10-1
TGCGCCAGCAGTGAGTTTGGGGTCAGCACAGATACGCAGTATTTT
CASSEFGVSTDTQYF
>many|-|TRBJ1-2|TRBV30
TGTGCCTGGAGTCGGGCACCAGATAACTATGGCTACACCTTC
CAWSRAPDNYGYTF
>many|-|TRBJ1-5|TRBV5-6
TGTGCCAGCAGCTTGTTTCCTGGGAGTCCGGGAAATCAGCCCCAGCATTTT
CASSLFPGSPGNQPQHF
>many|-|TRBJ1-2|TRBV11-2
TGTGCCAGCAGCTTGTGGCAGCCCAACTATGGCTACACCTTC
CASSLWQPNYGYTF
>many|-|TRBJ1-2|TRBV7-2
TGTGCCAGCAGCTTAGCAGAGACAGTCCGCTATGGCTACACCTTC
CASSLAETVRYGYTF
>many|-|TRBJ2-7|TRBV5-1
TGCGCCAGCAGCTTCTCCAGGCCCTCCTACGAGCAGTACTTC
CASSFSRPSYEQYF
>many|-|TRBJ2-1|TRBV24-1
TGTGCCACCAGTGACGTGACTGGTACGAATTACAATGAGCAGTTCTTC
CATSDVTGTNYNEQFF
>-|TRBD1|TRBJ1-2|TRBV19
TGTGCCAGTAGTATGGTCCAGGGGGACTATGGCTACACCTTC
CASSMVQGDYGYTF
>once|TRBD2|TRBJ2-7|TRBV20-1
TGCAGTGCTAGAGACCGGACTAGCGGAACCTCCTACGAGCAGTACTTC
CSARDRTSGTSYEQYF
>-|-|TRBJ2-2|TRBV19
TGTGCCAGTACCCCTCTCGTCGGGGACACCGGGGAGCTGTTTTTT
CASTPLVGDTGELFF
>many|TRBD1|TRBJ2-3|TRBV11-2
TGTGCCAGCAGCTTAGGTGCAGGGGGCGCGTCAGGCACAGATACGCAGTATTTT
CASSLGAGGASGTDTQYF
>-|-|TRBJ2-2|TRBV30
TGTGCCTGGAGTGTAGTATGGGGAGACCTGAGCACCGGGGAGCTGTTTTTT
CAWSVVWGDLSTGELFF
>many|-|TRBJ2-5|TRBV6-1
TGTGCCACCGAGACGGGGGTACTACAAAAGACCCAGTACTTC
CATETGVLQKTQYF
>few|TRBD1|TRBJ1-5|TRBV20-1
TGCAGTGCTAGAGTACAGGGGCGGGAGCCCCAGCATTTT
CSARVQGREPQHF
>few|TRBD1|TRBJ2-1|TRBV29-1
TGCAGCGCCGAACACGGGACAGATGAGCAGTTCTTC
CSAEHGTDEQFF
>few|TRBD2|TRBJ2-3|TRBV28
TGTGCCAGCAGTTTGCGGTTTGGGCGGGAGAGGGATACGCAGTATTTT
CASSLRFGRERDTQYF
>many|-|TRBJ1-2|TRBV6-2/TRBV6-3
TGTGCCAGCAGTTACGGGACCTCGAATGGCTACACCTTC
CASSYGTSNGYTF
>many|TRBD2|TRBJ2-7|TRBV5-5
TGTGCCACCTCCGGGACTAACTTTTTCGAGCAGTACTTC
CATSGTNFFEQYF
>-|-|TRBJ1-5|TRBV4-2
TGTGCCAGCAGCCAGGGGACTTTAGGCGGAGGCAATCAGCCCCAGCATTTT
CASSQGTLGGGNQPQHF
>-|-|TRBJ1-3|TRBV28
TGTGCCAGCAGTTTATTCACAGGGATCGAGGCGGACACCATATATTTT
CASSLFTGIEADTIYF
>-|TRBD1|TRBJ2-1|TRBV5-6
TGTGCCAGCAGCGTGGGGACAGGGGCTAACAATGAGCAGTTCTTC
CASSVGTGANNEQFF
>many|-|TRBJ2-5|TRBV7-2
TGTGCCAGCAGCTTAGCGAGGGCAGAGACCCAGTACTTC
CASSLARAETQYF
>many|-|TRBJ2-1|TRBV11-2
TGTGCCAGCAGCTTAGCGGGATATTACAATGAGCAGTTCTTC
CASSLAGYYNEQFF
>-|-|TRBJ2-2|TRBV6-1
TGTACCAGCAATGAGGGTCGCGCAATAAACACCGGGGAGCTGTTTTTT
CTSNEGRAINTGELFF
>many|-|TRBJ2-2|TRBV6-6
TGTGCCAGCAGTTACCCGGGTCCAGGGTTGGGAAACACCGGGGAGCTGTTTTTT
CASSYPGPGLGNTGELFF
>once|TRBD2|TRBJ2-3|TRBV5-1
TGCGCCAGCAGCCCAAGCGGGAGGGCTCTCACAGATACGCAGTATTTT
CASSPSGRALTDTQYF
>-|-|TRBJ2-1|TRBV15
TGTGCCACCAGCAGAGCCCGCCCCGGGACCGCCTACAATGAGCAGTTCTTC
CATSRARPGTAYNEQFF
>many|-|TRBJ1-1|TRBV27
TGTGCCAGCAGTCACAGGACGGGGGGGGTCACTGAAGCTTTCTTT
CASSHRTGGVTEAFF
>many|-|TRBJ2-5|TRBV12-3/TRBV12-4
TGTGCCAGCAGTCCTGTGAGTTTCGAGACCCAGTACTTC
CASSPVSFETQYF
>many|-|TRBJ1-1|TRBV7-3
TGTGCCAGCAGCTTATTCGCAGGCACTGAAGCTTTCTTT
CASSLFAGTEAFF
>many|TRBD2|TRBJ2-3|TRBV27
TGTGCCAGCAGTTTATTTGCGGGAGGGCCCCAAGATACGCAGTATTTT
CASSLFAGGPQDTQYF
>many|TRBD1|TRBJ1-1|TRBV29-1
TGCAGCGTTGCTCCGGACAGGGTGCGGAACACTGAAGCTTTCTTT
CSVAPDRVRNTEAFF
>many|TRBD1|TRBJ2-2|TRBV27
TGTGCCAGCAGTCAGACAGGGGTGCACACCGGGGAGCTGTTTTTT
CASSQTGVHTGELFF
>many|TRBD2|TRBJ2-3|TRBV12-3/TRBV12-4
TGTGCCAGCAGTCCCGGGACTAGCGGGACCACAGATACGCAGTATTTT
CASSPGTSGTTDTQYF
>-|-|TRBJ2-3|TRBV12-5
TGTGCTAGTGGTCAAGATGTAGATACGCAGTATTTT
CASGQDVDTQYF
>many|-|TRBJ1-6|TRBV20-1
TGCAGTGCTAGAGATCTGACGGAAACCTATAATTCACCCCTCCACTTT
CSARDLTETYNSPLHF
>-|-|TRBJ1-1|TRBV28
TGTGCCACCAGTTTCCCGGCTGGGGGGATGAGCACTGAAGCTTTCTTT
CATSFPAGGMSTEAFF
>-|TRBD1|TRBJ1-5|TRBV28
TGTGCCAGCAGTCTTCTTGGGACAGGTGGCGGGAATCAGCCCCAGCATTTT
CASSLLGTGGGNQPQHF
>many|-|TRBJ1-5|TRBV6-1
TGTGCCAGCAGCCGGGTTTATAGCAATCAGCCCCAGCATTTT
CASSRVYSNQPQHF
>few|-|TRBJ1-3|TRBV30
TGTGCCTGGGGCCAGTCCGGAAACACCATATATTTT
CAWGQSGNTIYF
>many|TRBD1|TRBJ1-6|TRBV6-1
TGTGCCAGCAGTCCAAATGCGGGACAGGGTAGACAATCACCCCTCCACTTT
CASSPNAGQGRQSPLHF
>many|TRBD2|TRBJ2-5|TRBV27
TGTGCCAGCAGTTCCGGACTAGCCGGACAGTACTTC
CASSSGLAGQYF
>-|-|TRBJ2-7|TRBV7-8
TGTGCCAGCAGTTCGGGCAGAGCCTACGAGCAGTACTTC
CASSSGRAYEQYF
>-|TRBD1|TRBJ2-3|TRBV9
TGTGCCAGCAGCGGGACAGGGGACGATACGCAGTATTTT
CASSGTGDDTQYF
>few|-|TRBJ2-7|TRBV20-1
TGCAGTGCTAGAATGCAGGGAAACGAGCAGTACTTC
CSARMQGNEQYF
>many|TRBD1|TRBJ2-7|TRBV28
TGTGCCAGCAGTTTATCAGGGGGCCCGAACGAGCAGTACTTC
CASSLSGGPNEQYF
>few|-|TRBJ2-3|TRBV24-1
TGTGCCACCAGTGAGCCGACAGACACAGATACGCAGTATTTT
CATSEPTDTDTQYF
>many|-|TRBJ2-5|TRBV10-3
TGTGCCATCAGTGGGGTAGGCCTCCGCCAAGAGACCCAGTACTTC
CAISGVGLRQETQYF
>-|TRBD2|TRBJ2-5|TRBV6-1
TGTGCCAGCAGATTAGTGGGGGGAGGGGAGACCCAGTACTTC
CASRLVGGGETQYF
>many|-|TRBJ1-2|TRBV9
TGTGCCAGCAGTGTAGGGTATGGCTACACCTTC
CASSVGYGYTF